The 27 T cell receptor beta chains listed next were all sequenced from one sample in a study of cytomegalovirus exposure and HLA in healthy donors. Primers for the PCR totalled 60 Vbeta and 13 Jbeta. Assay used: immunoSEQ multiplex PCR; TCRdb lists only in-frame clones, some missing. The sample yields over 85,000 clones, less than 80% seen once. The source material was PBMCs. These receptors were collected from a man between 35 and 55 years old in good health and CMV-seronegative.

The rearrangement joins TRBV28 to TRBJ2-1, with 8 bases aligning to TRBD2. From germline, CDR1 is MDHEN and CDR2 SYDVKM. V lost 7 bases to trimming and J lost 8 bases; unmatched junction nucleotides: 10. This CDR3 spans 14 amino acids. CDR3 amino acids: CASTDPGGAYEQFF. As DNA, the CDR3 is TGTGCCAGCACCGACCCCGGGGGGGCCTATGAGCAGTTCTTC.

The gene calls are TRBV28 and TRBJ2-2, with D possibly being TRBD1 (5 bases). CDR1 and CDR2 (germline): MDHEN, SYDVKM. V lost 6 bases and J 3 bases, leaving 8 bases between the germline ends. The CDR3 sequence is 13 residues long. CDR3 coding DNA: TGTGCCAGCAGAAGGGGATACACCGGGGAGCTGTTTTTT. The encoded protein is CASRRGYTGELFF.

This chain joins TRBV5-6 and TRBJ2-1; 10 bases fit TRBD2. CDR3 length: 15 residues. V lost 4 bases and J lost 3; bases outside the gene matches: 4. Germline values: CDR1 SGHDT, CDR2 YYEEEE. The DNA of the CDR3 is TGTGCCAGCAGCCGGACTAGCGGAATCTACAATGAGCAGTTCTTC. It translates to CASSRTSGIYNEQFF.

The V call is TRBV5-1, the J call TRBJ1-2, with a weak D call TRBD1 (6 bases). Trimming cost V 0 bases and J 2 bases, with 17 bases left between them. The CDR3 has 17 residues. The germline gives CDR1 SGHRS, CDR2 YFSETQ. CDR3 sequence (DNA): TGCGCCAGCAGCTTGGAGGGGGGGATATCCTCCAACTATGGCTACACCTTC. It yields the protein CASSLEGGISSNYGYTF.

The chain has TRBV7-2 and TRBJ1-1; no definite D call. This CDR3 spans 14 amino acids. Trimming shortened V by 2 bases and J by 0 bases, and 7 bases separated the two germline ends. Germline loops: CDR1 SGHTA, CDR2 FQGNSA. CDR3: CASSLSPVNTEAFF. The DNA of the CDR3 is TGTGCCAGCAGCTTATCTCCGGTGAACACTGAAGCTTTCTTT. Together with reference TRBV7-2 and TRBJ1-1, the CDR3 gives the full variable domain: GAGVSQSPSNKVTEKGKDVELRCDPISGHTALYWYRQSLGQGLEFLIYFQGNSAPDKSGLPSDRFSAERTGGSVSTLTIQRTQQEDSAVYLCASSLSPVNTEAFFGQGTRLTVV.

The CDR3 loop is CASSLVGWRKGDEKLFF. The CDR3 bases are TGTGCCAGCAGCTTAGTAGGATGGAGGAAGGGGGATGAAAAACTGTTTTTT. The chain recombines TRBV7-8 with TRBJ1-4; TRBD1 might be the D (6 bases). V lost 1 base to trimming and J lost 6 bases, with 18 bases between them. Germline V lookup: CDR1 SGHVS, CDR2 FQNEAQ. The length of the CDR3 is 17 residues.

The gene calls are TRBV14 and TRBJ1-4; 8 bases map to TRBD1. This CDR3 has 14 residues. V shed 4 bases, J shed 3 bases, and the junction held 1 base outside the gene matches. The V gene's germline CDR1 is SGHDN and CDR2 FVKESK. The CDR3 sequence is CASSRTGSNEKLFF. The CDR3 bases are TGTGCCAGCAGCCGGACAGGGTCTAATGAAAAACTGTTTTTT.

The CDR3 reads CASSPWTASTTGNTIYF. CDR3 nucleotide sequence: TGTGCCAGCAGCCCATGGACAGCTTCTACCACTGGAAACACCATATATTTT. This chain uses TRBV7-9 with TRBJ1-3; D perhaps matches TRBD1 (6 bases). This CDR3 spans 17 amino acids. Germline V gene sequence: CDR1 SEHNR, CDR2 FQNEAQ (reference sequence). V lost 5 bases and J 2 bases, leaving 19 bases between the germline ends.

With regard to this clone: Since no conserved phenylalanine or tryptophan closes the CDR3, a read error is the likely cause. The DNA is omitted, as the CDR3 cannot be located on it reliably, and the CDR3 follows TCRdb's listing. The chain couples TRBV5-5 to TRBJ2-3; the listed D gene, TRBD2, was not tested against the DNA. The CDR3 is 12 amino acids in total, end residues counted. CDR1 is SGHKS, CDR2 YYEKEE, per germline (reference sequence). CDR3 residues: CASSLPGGGLFL.

This CDR3 reads CASSLRGGETYEQYF. The CDR3 DNA follows: TGTGCCAGCAGCTTACGGGGGGGGGAAACCTACGAGCAGTACTTC. The chain carries TRBV11-2 and TRBJ2-7; 8 bases fit TRBD2. J gave up 2 bases and V 2 bases, and 5 bases lay outside the gene matches. CDR3 length: 15 residues. Germline CDR1 SGHAT, CDR2 FQNNGV.

This clone showed up just once. The V gene is TRBV7-2, the J gene TRBJ2-3; maybe TRBD2 (5 bases). CDR3 length: 14 residues. The germline V and J ends were trimmed by 5 bases and 1 base, with 10 bases remaining between them. Germline V gives CDR1 SGHTA, CDR2 FQGNSA. CDR3 in DNA: TGTGCCAGCAGCCCTGAGAGGGGCACAGATACGCAGTATTTT. It yields the protein CASSPERGTDTQYF.

V gene TRBV30 combines with J gene TRBJ2-2; unclear D gene. Trimming shortened V by 5 bases and J by 5 bases, and 12 bases separated the two germline ends. Germline CDR1 and CDR2: GTSNPN and SVGIG (reference sequence). The CDR3 has 13 residues. CDR3 DNA: TGTGCCTGGGCTCAGGTGTTAACCGGGGAGCTGTTTTTT. Amino acids: CAWAQVLTGELFF.

The chain couples TRBV30 to TRBJ2-1, with 7 bases fitting TRBD2. This CDR3 has 13 residues. Per germline, CDR1 GTSNPN and CDR2 SVGIG (reference sequence). V lost 5 bases to trimming and J lost 8 bases; unmatched junction nucleotides: 9. Here the CDR3 DNA reads TGTGCCTGGCAGAAGCGGGATCGGGATGAGCAGTTCTTC. Translated, it gives CAWQKRDRDEQFF.

The rearrangement links TRBV28 to TRBJ2-3, with 8 bases identical to TRBD2. The CDR3 is 17 amino acids. CDR1 MDHEN and CDR2 SYDVKM come from the germline V gene. The ends lost 5 bases at V and 2 bases at J; junction bases unmatched: 12. The DNA for the CDR3 is TGTGCCAGCAGTACCCCCCGGGGGGGGGCGCACACAGATACGCAGTATTTT. Translation gives CASSTPRGGAHTDTQYF.

This clone was observed a few times. V usage is TRBV5-4 and J usage is TRBJ1-3, with a possible D match to TRBD1 (6 bases). Germline values: CDR1 SGHNT, CDR2 YYREEE (reference sequence). V shed 4 bases and J shed 0 bases, with 11 bases lying between them. This CDR3 is built from 15 residues. CDR3 loop: CASSPDRSSGNTIYF. The CDR3 coding sequence is TGTGCCAGCAGCCCCGACAGGAGCTCTGGAAACACCATATATTTT.

This chain's CDR3 is CASSSRQGGYGYTF. For the CDR3, the DNA is TGTGCCAGCAGCTCCCGCCAGGGTGGGTATGGCTACACCTTC. The gene calls are TRBV7-2 and TRBJ1-2; possible D gene TRBD1, 5 bases. The CDR3 length is 14 residues. Germline CDR1 reads SGHTA; CDR2 reads FQGNSA. The V gene lost 4 bases and the J gene lost 5 bases, with 14 bases spanning the gap.

This clone appeared a few times. V and J are TRBV7-8 and TRBJ2-1; 8 nucleotides align to TRBD2. Trimming removed 5 bases from V and 8 bases from J; junction bases left unmatched: 8. Germline CDR1 reads SGHVS; CDR2 reads FQNEAQ. The CDR3 loop spans 14 amino acids. CDR3 amino acids: CASSPLRGAYEQFF. In nucleotides, the CDR3 is TGTGCCAGCAGCCCGCTGCGGGGGGCTTATGAGCAGTTCTTC.

The chain employs TRBV7-2 and TRBJ2-7; 8 nucleotides align to TRBD1. From germline, CDR1 is SGHTA and CDR2 FQGNSA. V was pared by 0 bases and J by 0 bases, with 13 bases of the junction left unmatched. The CDR3 extends over 19 amino acids. Written as DNA, the CDR3 is TGTGCCAGCAGCTTAGCGAGGGGACAGGAACTTTCCCGCTCCTACGAGCAGTACTTC. This gives the protein CASSLARGQELSRSYEQYF.

The rearrangement joins TRBV5-4 to TRBJ2-1, with D possibly being TRBD2 (6 bases). There are 15 residues in the CDR3. CDR1 and CDR2 (germline): SGHNT, YYREEE (reference sequence). V dropped 4 bases and J dropped 5 bases, with 16 bases sitting between them. The CDR3 protein is CASSLRRGRNNEQFF. For the CDR3, the DNA is TGTGCCAGCAGCCTCCGGAGGGGAAGAAACAATGAGCAGTTCTTC.

The chain combines TRBV4-3 with TRBJ2-5, with D possibly matching TRBD2 (5 bases). From germline, CDR1 is LGHNA and CDR2 YSLEER. The CDR3 has 15 amino acids. Trimming took off 0 bases at V and 3 bases at J, with 11 bases between the two ends. As DNA, the CDR3 is TGCGCCAGCAGCCAAGATCTGAGCGGAAAAGAGACCCAGTACTTC. Translation gives CASSQDLSGKETQYF.

The CDR3 coding sequence is TGTGCCAGCAGTGAAGCTATGGTGGCCCAAACCTATGGCTACACCTTC. Translated: CASSEAMVAQTYGYTF. The V and J genes are TRBV6-1 and TRBJ1-2; no firm D call. Trimming stripped 0 bases from V and 4 bases from J, with 15 bases between. In germline, CDR1 is MNHNS, CDR2 SASEGT. The CDR3 loop spans 16 amino acids.

The chain employs TRBV9 and TRBJ2-1; 13 positions agree with TRBD2. With V trimmed by 4 bases and J by 9 bases, 10 bases remained unmatched. The germline CDR1 and CDR2 sequences are SGDLS and YYNGEE. This CDR3 is built from 16 residues. CDR3 amino acids: CASSNKLAGGFFEQFF. For the CDR3, the DNA is TGTGCCAGCAGCAACAAACTAGCGGGGGGGTTTTTTGAGCAGTTCTTC.

V and J are TRBV18 and TRBJ2-6, with D possibly TRBD2 on 5 matching bases. V was shortened by 5 bases and J by 10 bases, with 12 bases between the two germline ends. Germline V gene sequence: CDR1 KGHSH, CDR2 LQKENI. This CDR3 region has 13 residues. CDR3 sequence: CASSVGERNVLTF. The CDR3 nucleotides are TGTGCCAGCTCAGTGGGTGAGCGGAACGTCCTGACTTTC. The whole variable domain, filled in from reference TRBV18 and TRBJ2-6, reads NAGVMQNPRHLVRRRGQEARLRCSPMKGHSHVYWYRQLPEEGLKFMVYLQKENIIDESGMPKERFSAEFPKEGPSILRIQQVVRGDSAAYFCASSVGERNVLTFGAGSRLTVL.

The chain recombines TRBV10-2 with TRBJ2-3, with D tentatively TRBD1 (7 bases). CDR3 length: 16 residues. Germline CDR1 reads WSHSY; CDR2 reads SAAADI. Trimming left V 8 bases short and J 0 bases short, with 18 bases between. CDR3 DNA: TGCGCCAGCGGAATCGGAGGGGACAGAAGCACAGATACGCAGTATTTT. It codes for CASGIGGDRSTDTQYF.

The chain is built from TRBV5-1 and TRBJ2-4; D unresolved. The germline gives CDR1 SGHRS, CDR2 YFSETQ. This CDR3 region has 17 residues. Trimming took off 4 bases at V and 1 base at J, with 18 bases between the two ends. In nucleotides, the CDR3 is TGCGCCAGCAGCCCCGAGAGTCTCCCCCCCGCCAAAAACATTCAGTACTTC. It yields the protein CASSPESLPPAKNIQYF.

About this clone itself: A junction boundary mismatches the germline segment, possibly from a read error. The gene calls are TRBV7-9 and TRBJ2-7; 7 bases fit TRBD2. Germline values: CDR1 SEHNR, CDR2 FQNEAQ (reference sequence). The CDR3 is 15 residues long. The CDR3 DNA reads TGTTCCAGCACCGGTAGCGGGTTTCTCTCCTACGAGCAGTACTTC. The encoded protein is CSSTGSGFLSYEQYF. Drawing the rest from reference TRBV7-9 and TRBJ2-7, the complete variable domain is DTGVSQNPRHKITKRGQNVTFRCDPISEHNRLYWYRQTLGQGPEFLTYFQNEAQLEKSRLLSDRFSAERPKGSFSTLEIQRTEQGDSAMYLCSSTGSGFLSYEQYFGPGTRLTVT.

V and J are TRBV4-2 and TRBJ2-7; TRBD2 might be the D (5 bases). The CDR3 is 15 amino acids. Germline CDR1 LGHNA, CDR2 YNFKEQ. V shed 1 base and J shed 0 bases, with 10 bases lying between them. CDR3 loop: CASSQAPGNSYEQYF. In DNA, the CDR3 is TGTGCCAGCAGCCAAGCGCCCGGGAACTCCTACGAGCAGTACTTC.